This entry features one T cell receptor beta chain sequence. Its target is unknown. These data belong to a study of CD8 T cell repertoires and HIV-1 epitope variants. Study overall: Separate wells received one of Twenty-five Gag or Nef variant peptides. Controls included no peptide, Ebola AY9 epitope, and a CMV, EBV, flu pool.

Assay: immunoSEQ multiplex PCR; the TCRdb copy retains only in-frame clones and omits some. The sample holds about 6,100 clones; under 80% are singletons and the top ten take around 40%. V was shortened by 6 bases and J by 5 bases, with 17 bases between the two germline ends. CDR3 length: 14 amino acids. In germline, CDR1 is MNHNS, CDR2 SASEGT. The chain joins TRBV6-1 to TRBJ2-7; either TRBD1 or TRBD2 may fit D (5 bases each). This TCR derives from a male donor with HIV. Sequenced material: cultured CD8+ T cells derived from PBMCs. The CDR3 DNA sequence: TGTGCCAGCAGCGGGCCGGGACCCACAAACGAGCAGTACTTC. Protein sequence: CASSGPGPTNEQYF.